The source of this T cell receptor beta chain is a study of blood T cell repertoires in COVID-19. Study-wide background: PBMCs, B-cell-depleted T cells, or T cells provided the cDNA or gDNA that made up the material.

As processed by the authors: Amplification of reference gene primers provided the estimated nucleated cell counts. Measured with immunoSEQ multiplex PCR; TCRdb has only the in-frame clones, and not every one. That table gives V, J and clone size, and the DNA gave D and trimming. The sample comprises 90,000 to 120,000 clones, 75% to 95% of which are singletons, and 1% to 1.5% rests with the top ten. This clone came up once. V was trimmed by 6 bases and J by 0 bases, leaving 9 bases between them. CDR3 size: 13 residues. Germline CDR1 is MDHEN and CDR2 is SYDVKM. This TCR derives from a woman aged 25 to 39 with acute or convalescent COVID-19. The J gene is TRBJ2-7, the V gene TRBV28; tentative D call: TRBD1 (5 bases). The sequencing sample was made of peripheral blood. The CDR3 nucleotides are TGTGCCAGCAGCTTGACAGTCTCCTACGAGCAGTACTTC. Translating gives CASSLTVSYEQYF.